This TCR beta chain comes out of a study of blood T cell repertoires in COVID-19. V was pared by 3 bases and J by 5 bases, with 18 bases between. CDR1 is SNHLY and CDR2 is FYNNEI in the germline V gene. The CDR3 has 16 residues. Some clones are missing from TCRdb's copy, which holds only in-frame ones; the method was immunoSEQ multiplex PCR. The table has hundreds of thousands of clones, about 94% seen once. The V and J genes are TRBV2 and TRBJ2-3; possibly TRBD1 for D (6 bases). Material: peripheral blood. The receptor was derived from a man in his 60s with COVID-19, enrolled during active disease. The CDR3 protein is CASSDRGTTLRDTQYF. CDR3 nucleotide sequence: TGTGCCAGCAGTGATAGGGGGACAACTCTACGAGATACGCAGTATTTT.